This T cell receptor (beta chain) was profiled in a study of cytomegalovirus exposure and HLA in healthy donors. Regarding the study as a whole: Later genetic work tied a missense DCLRE1C variant to beta-chain V and J trimming. Using a false discovery rate of 0.05, a later analysis showed that around 16,000 TCR beta sequences were associated with HLA alleles.

This clone was seen only a few times. What it recognizes is unknown. V gave up 2 bases and J gave up 0 bases, with 8 bases separating them. This CDR3 contains 16 residues. Germline V lookup: CDR1 MNHEY, CDR2 SVGAGI. Primers for the PCR totalled 60 Vbeta and 13 Jbeta. Original processing notes: Later work found roughly 80 million unique TCR beta chains, with approximately 12 million shared. TCRdb keeps only in-frame clones here, not all; method: immunoSEQ multiplex PCR. V and J calls and clone size are copied from that table; D and trimming were computed from the DNA. The sample records 110,000 to 150,000 clones, approximately 78% being singletons. Every donor was a healthy person donating bone marrow.

The sequenced material came from PBMCs. This sequence joins TRBV6-5 and TRBJ2-6, with D possibly TRBD2 on 6 matching bases. This clonotype was obtained from a woman between 18 and 30 years old in good health and CMV-seropositive. Written as DNA, the CDR3 is TGTGCCAGCAGTTACGGGGAGGACTCTGGGGCCAACGTCCTGACTTTC. Translating it yields CASSYGEDSGANVLTF.